The 27 T cell receptor beta chains below all came from one sample that was sequenced in a study of blood T cell repertoires in COVID-19 (dated by TCRdb to about 2020). Receptors were amplified or captured by the immunoSEQ multiplex PCR assay. TCRdb holds this immuneACCESS table with in-frame rearrangements only. Some clones are missing; in checked studies, unresolved V genes explain under half, and the rest has no known cause. Counted in this sample were 250,000 to 350,000 clones; roughly 90% of them appeared once. The top ten constitute just under 9.5% of the sample. Material: peripheral blood. The source of these receptors is a man between 18 and 35 years old with active or convalescent COVID-19.

The chain carries TRBV9 and TRBJ1-1; 7 bases fit TRBD1. Trimming at V came to 4 bases and at J to 4 bases, leaving 10 bases not matched to a gene. There are 15 residues in the CDR3. Germline-derived CDR1 and CDR2 are SGDLS and YYNGEE. CDR3 amino acids: CASSRDSKSGTEAFF. CDR3 nucleotide sequence: TGTGCCAGCAGCAGGGACAGTAAGTCGGGCACTGAAGCTTTCTTT. Complete variable domain (other parts from reference TRBV9 and TRBJ1-1): DSGVTQTPKHLITATGQRVTLRCSPRSGDLSVYWYQQSLDQGLQFLIQYYNGEERAKGNILERFSAQQFPDLHSELNLSSLELGDSALYFCASSRDSKSGTEAFFGQGTRLTVV.

V and J are TRBV4-1 and TRBJ1-2, with 9 bases aligning to TRBD1. Unmatched junction bases numbered 6, after V lost 1 base and J lost 3 bases. Looked up from germline, CDR1 is MGHRA and CDR2 is YSYEKL. The CDR3 extends over 16 amino acids. The CDR3 is CASSQGTGGLDYGYTF. The CDR3 region has the DNA TGCGCCAGCAGCCAAGGTACAGGGGGCTTGGACTATGGCTACACCTTC.

V is TRBV9 and J is TRBJ1-4, with D hard to call. Trimming pared 0 bases from V and 10 bases from J, leaving 10 bases between. This CDR3 has 13 residues. Germline CDR1 and CDR2: SGDLS and YYNGEE. CDR3 nucleotide sequence: TGTGCCAGCAGCGTAGGTTCGGGATCAAAACTGTTTTTT. Protein sequence: CASSVGSGSKLFF.

The chain is built from TRBV5-4 and TRBJ2-3, with 9 bases that match TRBD2. The CDR3 has 19 amino acids. Germline lookup yields CDR1 SGHNT and CDR2 YYREEE (reference sequence). V was pared by 0 bases and J by 1 base, with 12 bases of the junction left unmatched. CDR3 amino acids: CASSLGYLRGGGGTDTQYF. CDR3 DNA: TGTGCCAGCAGCTTGGGATACCTAAGGGGCGGGGGGGGCACAGATACGCAGTATTTT.

This clone showed up just once. The chain couples TRBV4-1 to TRBJ1-2; D is ambiguous. The CDR3 sequence is 15 residues long. Germline-derived CDR1 and CDR2 are MGHRA and YSYEKL. The V gene lost 1 base and the J gene lost 3 bases, with 12 bases spanning the gap. The CDR3 loop reads CASSQVGGKDYGYTF. CDR3 nucleotide sequence: TGCGCCAGCAGCCAAGTGGGAGGGAAGGACTATGGCTACACCTTC.

CDR3 loop: CASSIDLIGGLTDTQYF. CDR3 bases: TGTGCCAGTAGTATAGATCTAATAGGGGGCCTCACAGATACGCAGTATTTT. The chain couples TRBV19 to TRBJ2-3, with 7 bases aligning to TRBD1. Trimming at V came to 0 bases and at J to 2 bases, leaving 8 bases not matched to a gene. CDR3 length equals 17 residues. Germline V gene sequence: CDR1 LNHDA, CDR2 SQIVND (reference sequence).

The count of this clone is one. This chain connects TRBV3-1 (or the pseudogene TRBV3-2) to TRBJ2-5; D may be TRBD2 (5 bases). The CDR3 runs 16 residues. The germline V gene has CDR1 LGHDT and CDR2 YNNKEL (reference sequence). V was cut by 1 base and J by 0 bases, with 12 bases left in between. In nucleotides, the CDR3 is TGTGCCAGCAGCCAAGGGACTCACACGTACCAAGAGACCCAGTACTTC. It specifies CASSQGTHTYQETQYF.

The rearrangement joins TRBV11-2 to TRBJ2-1; D is unresolved. This CDR3 has 16 residues. V dropped 5 bases and J dropped 5 bases, with 19 bases sitting between them. CDR1 is SGHAT, CDR2 FQNNGV, per germline. The CDR3 DNA reads TGTGCCAGCAGCCAATTAGTAAAATCCCCCCACAATGAGCAGTTCTTC. As protein: CASSQLVKSPHNEQFF. The variable domain in full, with the rest retrieved from reference TRBV11-2 and TRBJ2-1, is EAGVAQSPRYKIIEKRQSVAFWCNPISGHATLYWYQQILGQGPKLLIQFQNNGVVDDSQLPKDRFSAERLKGVDSTLKIQPAKLEDSAVYLCASSQLVKSPHNEQFFGPGTRLTVL.

J is TRBJ2-1 and V is TRBV5-5, with a possible D match to TRBD1 (6 bases). V was trimmed by 1 base and J by 8 bases, leaving 16 bases between them. This CDR3 region has 15 residues. Germline V gene data show CDR1 as SGHKS and CDR2 as YYEKEE (reference sequence). CDR3 sequence (DNA): TGTGCCAGCAGCTTGCAGGGGACCCCAATCTATGAGCAGTTCTTC. Amino acids: CASSLQGTPIYEQFF.

The chain couples TRBV25-1 to TRBJ2-3, with a tentative D call TRBD2 (7 bases). The CDR3 consists of 15 residues. V dropped 5 bases and J dropped 3 bases, with 15 bases sitting between them. Germline V CDR1 and CDR2: MGHDK, SYGVNS. The CDR3 loop is CASSNGGRFTDTQYF. The CDR3, as DNA: TGTGCCAGCAGTAACGGGGGGCGGTTTACAGATACGCAGTATTTT.

This sequence joins TRBV4-3 and TRBJ1-4; D is perhaps TRBD1 (5 bases). The V gene lost 4 bases and the J gene lost 5 bases, with 14 bases spanning the gap. The CDR3 is 15 amino acids. Germline V gene data show CDR1 as LGHNA and CDR2 as YSLEER. The CDR3 spells CASSPSTAQNEKLFF. The CDR3 nucleotides read TGCGCCAGCAGCCCATCGACAGCTCAAAATGAAAAACTGTTTTTT.

The chain is built from TRBV5-1 and TRBJ1-1; perhaps TRBD1 as D (5 bases). V was cut by 0 bases and J by 1 base, with 10 bases left in between. Germline V CDR1 and CDR2: SGHRS, YFSETQ. This CDR3 contains 15 residues. CDR3 DNA: TGCGCCAGCAGCTTGGACGGACATTCGAACACTGAAGCTTTCTTT. It translates to CASSLDGHSNTEAFF.

This chain joins TRBV18 and TRBJ1-4; D might be TRBD1 (6 bases). V lost 3 bases and J 7 bases, leaving 15 bases between the germline ends. The CDR3 is 15 amino acids. Germline CDR1 and CDR2: KGHSH and LQKENI. The CDR3: CASSPDSDRPEKLFF. In DNA, the CDR3 is TGTGCCAGCTCACCGGACAGTGATCGGCCTGAAAAACTGTTTTTT.

The chain uses TRBV12-3 or TRBV12-4 and TRBJ1-5; TRBD1 matches at 7 bases. The CDR3 length is 13 residues. V dropped 5 bases and J dropped 2; count of bases not matched to a gene: 0. The CDR3 DNA reads as TGTGCCAGCAGTACAGGGGGCAATCAGCCCCAGCATTTT. It encodes CASSTGGNQPQHF.

The chain employs TRBV20-1 and TRBJ1-2; TRBD1 agrees at 8 bases. Per germline, CDR1 DFQATT and CDR2 SNEGSKA (reference sequence). The length of the CDR3 is 13 residues. Unmatched junction bases numbered 4, after V lost 3 bases and J lost 4 bases. The CDR3 sequence is CSASQGAVYGYTF. CDR3 nucleotides: TGCAGTGCTAGTCAGGGGGCGGTCTATGGCTACACCTTC.

V is TRBV15 and J is TRBJ2-5; TRBD1 might be the D (5 bases). CDR1 LNHNV and CDR2 YYDKDF come from the germline V gene (reference sequence). The CDR3 length is 15 residues. V was cut by 1 base and J by 2 bases, with 11 bases left in between. The chain's CDR3 is CATSRATAIQETQYF. The CDR3 bases are TGTGCCACCAGCAGAGCGACAGCGATACAAGAGACCCAGTACTTC.

This clone was detected once. The J gene is TRBJ1-5, the V gene TRBV5-1; 9 positions match TRBD1. CDR3 length: 15 amino acids. Germline V CDR1 and CDR2: SGHRS, YFSETQ. The ends lost 3 bases at V and 4 bases at J; junction bases unmatched: 5. As DNA, the CDR3 is TGCGCCAGCAGCTCCGGGACAGGGACTAATCAGCCCCAGCATTTT. Protein: CASSSGTGTNQPQHF.

This chain links TRBV2 with TRBJ2-2, with D possibly TRBD1 on 6 matching bases. Germline values: CDR1 SNHLY, CDR2 FYNNEI. Trimming removed 6 bases from V and 2 bases from J, with 10 bases in between. The CDR3 is 14 amino acids. For the CDR3, the DNA is TGTGCCAGCAGGAGGGACACCAACACCGGGGAGCTGTTTTTT. Translated: CASRRDTNTGELFF.

The chain couples TRBV12-3 or TRBV12-4 to TRBJ1-5; TRBD1 matches 8 bases. With V trimmed by 8 bases and J by 5 bases, 5 bases remained unmatched. The CDR3 is 13 residues long. CDR3 DNA sequence: TGTGCCAGCTCGGACAGGGCCTATCAGCCCCAGCATTTT. The encoded protein is CASSDRAYQPQHF.

The genes are TRBV21-1 and TRBJ1-1. TRBV21-1 is listed as a pseudogene. The CDR3 sequence is 13 residues long. CDR3 residues: CASSNGGNTEAFF. CDR3 sequence (DNA): TGTGCCAGCAGCAACGGGGGAAACACTGAAGCTTTCTTT.

V gene TRBV14 combines with J gene TRBJ1-1; no firm D call. V was clipped by 1 base and J by 2 bases, with 11 bases between them. Germline values: CDR1 SGHDN, CDR2 FVKESK. The CDR3 consists of 15 residues. Written as DNA, the CDR3 is TGTGCCAGCAGCCAAGGGCCTTTTACCAACACTGAAGCTTTCTTT. Amino acids: CASSQGPFTNTEAFF.

The genes are TRBV2 and TRBJ1-2; the match to TRBD1 covers 8 bases. CDR3 length: 13 residues. Germline CDR1 SNHLY, CDR2 FYNNEI. With V trimmed by 6 bases and J by 6 bases, 6 bases remained unmatched. As DNA, the CDR3 is TGTGCCAGCAGGAAAGAGACAGGGGATGGCTACACCTTC. It specifies CASRKETGDGYTF. Full variable domain (outside the CDR3, taken from reference TRBV2 and TRBJ1-2): EPEVTQTPSHQVTQMGQEVILRCVPISNHLYFYWYRQILGQKVEFLVSFYNNEISEKSEIFDDQFSVERPDGSNFTLKIRSTKLEDSAMYFCASRKETGDGYTFGSGTRLTVV.

CDR3 nucleotides: TGTGCCAGCAGCTTGGTCGGCCAAGAGACCCAGTACTTC. Protein sequence: CASSLVGQETQYF. The chain recombines TRBV5-4 with TRBJ2-5; D gene ambiguous. V dropped 0 bases and J dropped 1 base, with 4 bases sitting between them. The germline V gene has CDR1 SGHNT and CDR2 YYREEE (reference sequence). This CDR3 spans 13 amino acids.

The genes are TRBV9 and TRBJ1-4; 9 bases match TRBD1. V shed 0 bases, J shed 8 bases, and the junction held 5 bases outside the gene matches. Germline assignment: CDR1 SGDLS and CDR2 YYNGEE. The CDR3 consists of 15 residues. In nucleotides, the CDR3 is TGTGCCAGCAGCGTAGGGGACAGGGATGAGGAAAAACTGTTTTTT. Protein product: CASSVGDRDEEKLFF.

The V call is TRBV27, the J call TRBJ1-2, with a tentative D call TRBD1 (5 bases). The V gene lost 4 bases and the J gene lost 6 bases, with 12 bases spanning the gap. CDR1 is MNHEY, CDR2 SMNVEV, per germline (reference sequence). The CDR3 is 13 residues long. The CDR3 bases are TGTGCCAGCAGTTCGGGACTGGCCGATGGCTACACCTTC. Its translation: CASSSGLADGYTF.

The chain recombines TRBV5-1 with TRBJ1-2, with no clear D. The CDR3 consists of 15 residues. Germline CDR1 SGHRS, CDR2 YFSETQ. The V end was cut by 4 bases, the J end by 5 bases, with 18 bases between. For the CDR3, the DNA is TGCGCCAGCAGCGCCTCTCCCGGTGGGCTTTATGGCTACACCTTC. Its protein product is CASSASPGGLYGYTF.

The V and J genes are TRBV12-3 or TRBV12-4 and TRBJ1-2; D gene ambiguous. There are 13 residues in the CDR3. Between the trimmed V and J ends, which lost 1 base and 5 bases, there was a span of 8 bases. CDR3 protein: CASSLGQSYGYTF. For the CDR3, the DNA is TGTGCCAGCAGTTTAGGGCAGTCATATGGCTACACCTTC.